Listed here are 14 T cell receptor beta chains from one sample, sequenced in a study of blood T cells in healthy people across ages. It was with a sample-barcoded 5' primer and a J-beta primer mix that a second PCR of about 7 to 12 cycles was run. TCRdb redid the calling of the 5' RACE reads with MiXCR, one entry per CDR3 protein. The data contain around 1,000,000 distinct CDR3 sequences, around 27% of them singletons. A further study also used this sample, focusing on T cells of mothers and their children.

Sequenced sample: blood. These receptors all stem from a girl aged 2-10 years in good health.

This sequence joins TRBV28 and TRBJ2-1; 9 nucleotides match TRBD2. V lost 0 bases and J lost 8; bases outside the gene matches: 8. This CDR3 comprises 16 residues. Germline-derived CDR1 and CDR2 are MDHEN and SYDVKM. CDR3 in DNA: TGTGCCAGCAGTTTATGGACCAGCGGGAGGCGAGATGAGCAGTTCTTC. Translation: CASSLWTSGRRDEQFF.

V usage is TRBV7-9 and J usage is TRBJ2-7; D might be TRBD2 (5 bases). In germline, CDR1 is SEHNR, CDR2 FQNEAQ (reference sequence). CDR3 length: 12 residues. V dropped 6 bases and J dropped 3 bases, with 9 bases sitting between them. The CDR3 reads CASSLLDYEQYF. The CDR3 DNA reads TGTGCCAGCAGTCTACTAGACTACGAGCAGTACTTC.

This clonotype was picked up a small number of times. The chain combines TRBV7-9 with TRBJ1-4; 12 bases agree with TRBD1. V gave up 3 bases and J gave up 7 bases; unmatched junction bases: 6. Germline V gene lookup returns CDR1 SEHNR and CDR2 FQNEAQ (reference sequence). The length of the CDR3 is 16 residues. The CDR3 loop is CASSLGQGALSEKLFF. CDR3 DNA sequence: TGTGCCAGCAGCTTGGGACAGGGGGCCTTGAGTGAAAAACTGTTTTTT.

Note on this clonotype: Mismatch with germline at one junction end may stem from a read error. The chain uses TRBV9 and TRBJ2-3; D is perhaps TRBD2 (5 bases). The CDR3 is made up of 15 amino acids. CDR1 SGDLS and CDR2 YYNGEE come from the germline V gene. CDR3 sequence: CASSVAAGGADTQYF. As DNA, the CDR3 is TGTGCCAGCAGTGTAGCTGCCGGAGGTGCAGATACGCAGTATTTT.

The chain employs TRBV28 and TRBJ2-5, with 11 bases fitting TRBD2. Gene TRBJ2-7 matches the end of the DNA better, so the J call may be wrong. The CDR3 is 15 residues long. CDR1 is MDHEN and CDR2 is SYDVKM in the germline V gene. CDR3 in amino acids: CASSETSGRPHEQYF. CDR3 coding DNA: TGTGCCAGCAGTGAAACTAGCGGGAGACCCCACGAGCAGTACTTC.

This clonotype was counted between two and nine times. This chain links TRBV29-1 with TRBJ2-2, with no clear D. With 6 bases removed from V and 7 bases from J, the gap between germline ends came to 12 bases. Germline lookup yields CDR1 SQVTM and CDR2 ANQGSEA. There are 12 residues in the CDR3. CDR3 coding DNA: TGCAGCGTCCGAGAGTACGGCGGGGAGCTGTTTTTT. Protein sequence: CSVREYGGELFF.

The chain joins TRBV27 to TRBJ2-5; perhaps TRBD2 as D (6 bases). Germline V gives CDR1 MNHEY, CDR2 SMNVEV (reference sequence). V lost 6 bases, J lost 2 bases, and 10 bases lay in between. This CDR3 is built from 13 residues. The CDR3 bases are TGTGCCAGCAGGAGGAGGGGACAAGAGACCCAGTACTTC. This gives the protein CASRRRGQETQYF.

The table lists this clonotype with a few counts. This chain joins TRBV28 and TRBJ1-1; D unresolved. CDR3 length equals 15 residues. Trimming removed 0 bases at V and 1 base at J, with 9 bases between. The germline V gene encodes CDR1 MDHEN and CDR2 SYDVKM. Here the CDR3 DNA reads TGTGCCAGCAGTTTATGGGGAACGGGGAACACTGAAGCTTTCTTT. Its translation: CASSLWGTGNTEAFF.

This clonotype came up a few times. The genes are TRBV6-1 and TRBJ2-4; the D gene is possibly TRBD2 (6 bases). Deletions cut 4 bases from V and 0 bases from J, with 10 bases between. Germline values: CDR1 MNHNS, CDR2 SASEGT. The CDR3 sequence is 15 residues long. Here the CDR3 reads CASSGGEGAKNIQYF. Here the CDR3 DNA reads TGTGCCAGCAGTGGCGGGGAAGGAGCCAAAAACATTCAGTACTTC.

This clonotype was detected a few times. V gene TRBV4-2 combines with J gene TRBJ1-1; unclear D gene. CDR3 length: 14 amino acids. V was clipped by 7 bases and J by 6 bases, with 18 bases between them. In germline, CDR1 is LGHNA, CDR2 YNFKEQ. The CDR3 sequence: CASTAGSGRAEAFF. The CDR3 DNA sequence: TGTGCCAGCACCGCCGGATCGGGGAGGGCTGAAGCTTTCTTT.

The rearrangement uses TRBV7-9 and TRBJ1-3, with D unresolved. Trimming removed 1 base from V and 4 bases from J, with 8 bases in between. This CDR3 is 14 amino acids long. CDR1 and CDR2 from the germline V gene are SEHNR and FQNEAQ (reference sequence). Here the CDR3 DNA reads TGTGCCAGCAGCTTAGGGGAGGAGGGAAACACCATATATTTT. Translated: CASSLGEEGNTIYF.

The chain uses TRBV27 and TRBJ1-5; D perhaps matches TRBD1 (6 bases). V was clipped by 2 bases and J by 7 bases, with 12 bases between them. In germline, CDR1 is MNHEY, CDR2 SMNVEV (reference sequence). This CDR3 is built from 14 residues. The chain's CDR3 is CASSLRGSGQPQHF. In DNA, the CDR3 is TGTGCCAGCAGTTTAAGGGGGTCGGGGCAGCCCCAGCATTTT.

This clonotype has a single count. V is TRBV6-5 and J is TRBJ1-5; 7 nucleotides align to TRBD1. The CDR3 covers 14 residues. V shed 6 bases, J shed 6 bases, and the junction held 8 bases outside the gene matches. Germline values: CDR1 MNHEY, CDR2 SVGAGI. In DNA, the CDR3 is TGTGCCAGCAGCTTGGACAGGTATGGTCAGCCCCAGCATTTT. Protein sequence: CASSLDRYGQPQHF.

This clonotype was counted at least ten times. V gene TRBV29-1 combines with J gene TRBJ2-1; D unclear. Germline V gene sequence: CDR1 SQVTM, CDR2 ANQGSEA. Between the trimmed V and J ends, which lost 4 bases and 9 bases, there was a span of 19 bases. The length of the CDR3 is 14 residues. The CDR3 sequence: CSVGPATHRGEQFF. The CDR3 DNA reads TGCAGCGTTGGGCCAGCGACGCACAGAGGTGAGCAGTTCTTC.